The clone carrying this T cell receptor beta chain was found a few times. TCRdb keeps only in-frame clones here, not all; method: immunoSEQ multiplex PCR. This repertoire shows approximately 42,000 clones, approximately 80% found once; its top ten account for around 0.6%. The record originates from a study of T cell changes during pregnancy in multiple sclerosis. From germline, CDR1 is KGHSH and CDR2 LQKENI. The CDR3 totals 18 residues. V gave up 1 base and J gave up 5 bases, with 24 bases separating them. Sequenced here: CD4+ T cells from peripheral blood mononuclear cells, sampled before pregnancy. This chain uses TRBV18 with TRBJ2-7; TRBD1 is a possible D gene (5 bases). The clonotype was recovered from a female donor with multiple sclerosis, enrolled in a pregnancy study. The CDR3 region is CASSPRRNNTGLMNEQYF. The CDR3 region has the DNA TGTGCCAGCTCACCACGTAGGAACAATACAGGCCTAATGAACGAGCAGTACTTC.